These T cell receptor beta chains were read from a single sample in a study of tumor-infiltrating lymphocytes in primary liver carcinoma. MiXCR, run by TCRdb on the multiplex PCR reads, gives a single entry per CDR3 protein. This sample carries some 190,000 distinct CDR3 sequences, 60% of them seen once, and the ten largest clones take 70% to 80%. The sequenced sample was peripheral blood. The receptors here all came from a middle-aged man with primary liver carcinoma and hepatitis B virus infection. Each CDR3 is given with its conserved first and last residue. A D gene is named only where the DNA matches it firmly. The size of a clone is reported for some rows only, either as once, few or many, or as a class for expanded clones.

CDR3aa: CASNYSVAGGPGELFF
CDR3nt: TGTGCCAGCAATTACTCGGTGGCAGGCGGGCCGGGGGAGCTGTTTTTT
v_gene: TRBV6-6
abundance: .
d_gene: .
j_gene: TRBJ2-2

CDR3aa: CASSLWWHNEQFF
CDR3nt: TGTGCCAGCAGCTTGTGGTGGCACAATGAGCAGTTCTTC
v_gene: TRBV5-6
abundance: once
d_gene: .
j_gene: TRBJ2-1

CDR3aa: CASSLGTTNEQFF
CDR3nt: TGTGCCAGCAGCCTAGGGACTACCAATGAGCAGTTCTTC
v_gene: TRBV7-8
abundance: few
d_gene: TRBD2
j_gene: TRBJ2-1

CDR3aa: CAISLLQDGEQFF
CDR3nt: TGTGCCATCAGCTTATTACAGGATGGTGAGCAGTTCTTC
v_gene: TRBV11-2
abundance: .
d_gene: .
j_gene: TRBJ2-1

CDR3aa: CASSLGGGAGSPSYEQYF
CDR3nt: TGTGCCAGCAGTTTAGGCGGCGGGGCAGGGTCCCCCTCCTACGAGCAGTACTTC
v_gene: TRBV12-3/TRBV12-4
abundance: few
d_gene: .
j_gene: TRBJ2-7

CDR3aa: CATWDATRNSPLHF
CDR3nt: TGTGCCACTTGGGACGCGACGCGTAATTCACCCCTCCACTTT
v_gene: TRBV10-3
abundance: few
d_gene: .
j_gene: TRBJ1-6

CDR3aa: CASSGYSTDTQYF
CDR3nt: TGCGCCAGCAGTGGGTACTCCACAGATACGCAGTATTTT
v_gene: TRBV10-1
abundance: .
d_gene: .
j_gene: TRBJ2-3

CDR3aa: CASSKTRADTQYF
CDR3nt: TGTGCCAGCAGTAAGACTAGGGCAGATACGCAGTATTTT
v_gene: TRBV6-5
abundance: many
d_gene: .
j_gene: TRBJ2-3

CDR3aa: CASSYSSVANTGELFF
CDR3nt: TGTGCCAGCAGTTACTCGTCAGTTGCGAACACCGGGGAGCTGTTTTTT
v_gene: TRBV6-5
abundance: .
d_gene: .
j_gene: TRBJ2-2

CDR3aa: CASSSRGPGELFF
CDR3nt: TGTGCCAGCAGCTCTCGGGGGCCCGGGGAGCTGTTTTTT
v_gene: TRBV12-3/TRBV12-4
abundance: .
d_gene: .
j_gene: TRBJ2-2

CDR3aa: CASSLGVGANVLTF
CDR3nt: TGTGCCAGCAGTTTAGGGGTCGGGGCCAACGTCCTGACTTTC
v_gene: TRBV6-5
abundance: once
d_gene: .
j_gene: TRBJ2-6

CDR3aa: CSVEEGRGARDTQYF
CDR3nt: TGCAGCGTTGAAGAGGGTCGGGGGGCGAGAGATACGCAGTATTTT
v_gene: TRBV29-1
abundance: .
d_gene: .
j_gene: TRBJ2-3